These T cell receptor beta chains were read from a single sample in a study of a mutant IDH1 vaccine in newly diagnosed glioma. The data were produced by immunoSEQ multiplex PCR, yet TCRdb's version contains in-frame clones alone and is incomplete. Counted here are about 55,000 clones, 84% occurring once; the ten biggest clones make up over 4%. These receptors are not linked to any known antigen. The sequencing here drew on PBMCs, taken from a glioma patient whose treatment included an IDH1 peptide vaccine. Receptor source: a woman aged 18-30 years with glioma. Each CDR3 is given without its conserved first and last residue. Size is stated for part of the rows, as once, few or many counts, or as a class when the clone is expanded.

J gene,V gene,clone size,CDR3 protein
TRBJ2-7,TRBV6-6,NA,ASSYVRGPSYEQY
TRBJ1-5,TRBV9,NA,ASSVEGVNGQPQH
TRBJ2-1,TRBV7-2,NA,ASSLRAAGGLSEQF
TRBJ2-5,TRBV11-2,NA,ASSLDGSGETQY
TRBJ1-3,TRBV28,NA,ASSSGATFSGNTIY
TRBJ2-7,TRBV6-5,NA,ASRGPDRYEQY
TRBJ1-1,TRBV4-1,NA,ASSLPRANTEAF
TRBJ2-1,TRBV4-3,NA,ASSQEGGTYNEQF
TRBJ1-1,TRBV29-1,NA,SVEGPGLNTEAF
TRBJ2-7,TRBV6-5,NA,ASSLDSRSYEQY
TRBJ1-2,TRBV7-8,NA,ASSYMGQGDYGYT
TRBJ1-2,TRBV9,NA,ASSVDGQGGGYT
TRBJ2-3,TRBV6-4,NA,ASSETGNTDTQY
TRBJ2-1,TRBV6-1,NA,ASSGQTYNEQF
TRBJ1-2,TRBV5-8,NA,ASSLPDNYGYT
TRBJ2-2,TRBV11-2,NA,ASSLRRAGELF
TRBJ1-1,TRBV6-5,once,ASSGGRNTEAF
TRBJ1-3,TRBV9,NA,ASSLGQGLDGNTIY
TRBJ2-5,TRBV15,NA,ATSRDRWAETQY
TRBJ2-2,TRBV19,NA,ASSAPPRTSGRAYTGELF
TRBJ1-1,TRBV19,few,ADGTEAF
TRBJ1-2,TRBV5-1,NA,ASSVRQGPQTNYGYT
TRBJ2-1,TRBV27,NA,ASSLGRNEQF
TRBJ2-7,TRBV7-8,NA,ASSLIGGQRMDEQY
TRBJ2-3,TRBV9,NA,ASSVEGVGSTDTQY
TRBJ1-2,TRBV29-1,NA,SVYAYRVGNYGYT
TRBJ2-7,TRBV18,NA,ASSLRQGPRTYEQY
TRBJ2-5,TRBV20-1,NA,SARDLETQY
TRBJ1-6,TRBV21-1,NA,ASSTWTGGDKLPLH
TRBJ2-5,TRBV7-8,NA,ASSDGTSGRARETQY
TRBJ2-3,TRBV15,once,ATSRGGANTDTQY
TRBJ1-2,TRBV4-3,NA,ASSQVGTANYGYT
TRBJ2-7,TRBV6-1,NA,ASSDELAGGLEQY
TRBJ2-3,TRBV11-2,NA,ASRGGEGEVDTQY
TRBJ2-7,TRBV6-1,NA,ASSERDRAVQY
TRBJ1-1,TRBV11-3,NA,ASSLVKNTEAF
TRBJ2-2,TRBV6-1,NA,ASKETGELF
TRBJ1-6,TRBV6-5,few,ASSYVDTLTTPLH
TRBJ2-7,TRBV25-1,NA,ASSEWGFGDGQY
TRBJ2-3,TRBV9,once,ASSAAGARVLTDTQY
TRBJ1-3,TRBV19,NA,ASSILEWGNTIY
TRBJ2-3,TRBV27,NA,ASSAASGGTDTQY
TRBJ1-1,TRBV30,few,AWMSRDTEAF
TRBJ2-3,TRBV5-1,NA,ASSLGHRTDTQY
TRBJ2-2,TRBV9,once,ASSAHRGELF
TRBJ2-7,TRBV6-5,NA,ASSQDRGVSEQY
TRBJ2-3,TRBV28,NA,ASSLWGSTDTQY
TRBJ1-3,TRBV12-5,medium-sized,ASGAGPLSGNTIY
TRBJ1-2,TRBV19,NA,ASSPQGRVNYGYT
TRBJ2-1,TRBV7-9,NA,ASSPHWVGGDNEQF
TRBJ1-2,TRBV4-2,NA,ASSQGGSPYGYT
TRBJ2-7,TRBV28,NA,ASSLEWVIVED
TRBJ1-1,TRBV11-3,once,ASGSGGSVTEAF
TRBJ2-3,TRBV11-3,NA,ASSLGGQGRDTQY